The sequence of this TCR beta chain was determined in a study of identical twins (dated by TCRdb to between 2015 and 2016). A note on the overall study: The study deep-sequenced TCR alpha and beta repertoires from monozygotic twins, unrelated adults of various ages and cord blood to test whether fetal clonotypes persist. To rule out contamination, the twin experiments were replicated at different times with different library preparation protocols. Here is what the overall study found, with its caveats: Fewer insertions were carried by abundant cord blood beta clonotypes; a weaker similar trend was observed in young adult naive repertoires, while no such trend was observed in memory repertoires. Invariant T cells such as MAIT and iNKT could partly confound zero-insertion analyses, though diverse VJ usage argued against this for most clonotypes. A weaker excess of twin sharing was found in beta out-of-frame sequences because the signal-to-noise ratio was lowered by fewer shared sequences. Because the same donors could not be followed over many years, the conclusions depended on cross-sectional statistical analysis. Compared with coincidental sharing between unrelated individuals, out-of-frame TCR alpha sequences shared between twins had an excess of sequences with low generation probability. Out-of-frame TCR alpha sharing in monozygotic twins was systematically underestimated by recombination models, whereas sharing between unrelated individuals was in agreement with the recombination models.

The library was prepared using 5' RACE. Sequenced on an Illumina HiSeq 2000. Template switching added a universal primer binding site, and the final cDNA carried a unique molecular identifier that allowed TCR cDNA molecules to be counted accurately. First-strand cDNA for TCR alpha and beta chains was synthesized from specific primers in the conserved constant-segment region. To control for contamination, each cDNA library was double barcoded with a SMART-Mk sample barcode plus Illumina barcodes. TruSeq adapter sequences along with Illumina sample barcodes were introduced in two successive PCR steps. TCR alpha and beta cDNA libraries were sequenced on the Illumina HiSeq platform with custom primers. The source study handled its data this way. Raw reads were processed with MiGEC to extract unique molecular identifiers, and MiXCR was used to determine CDR3 positions. For each individual, recombination models were inferred using an EM algorithm with the repgenHMM and IGoR tools. Shared clonotype analysis was performed with the tcR package in R, normalizing sharing by the product of cloneset sizes. Out-of-frame nonproductive sequences were analyzed to study raw recombination free of thymic and clonal selection effects. The public sequencing data were trimmed at Q25 with fastp and processed into clonotypes with MiXCR by TCRdb, which kept only in-frame beta chains. Each CDR3 protein appears once, grouped with its most common genes and DNA. TCRdb, not the original authors, processed these V and J calls. The sample yields about 190,000 distinct CDR3 sequences; roughly 15% were counted once. The top ten hold 35% to 50% of the sample.

The cysteine opens and the phenylalanine closes a CDR3 of 14 amino acids. Kept here is only the CDR3 DNA, which spans 42 bases and is read in frame from base 1. In the germline V gene, CDR1 corresponds to SGHDT and CDR2 to YYEEEE. V was cut back by 5 bases and J by 2 bases, leaving a gap of 14 bases between them. Only healthy Caucasian donors were included. The twin cohort consisted of three pairs of female monozygotic twins, all aged about 18 to 29 years. CD4+ and CD8+ T cell populations were isolated with positive isolation kits from Invitrogen. Comments on this clonotype: Its antigen is currently not known. No quality values exist for individual bases; no much larger clone is one base distant.

The data were also submitted as part of a second study, on T cells expressing NK-cell markers. The second study, in turn, reports: Three sorted T-cell subsets (CD3+CD56+NKG2C+, CD3+CD56+NKG2C- and CD3+CD56-NKG2C+) from roughly 8 donors had their TCR beta-chain repertoires profiled. Among the eight sequenced donors, seven were HCMV-seropositive and one was HCMV-seronegative. In several experiments an anti-gammadeltaTCR antibody was added to restrict sorting to alphabetaTCR-expressing T cells. For 6 or 7 donors, the dominant CD3+CD56+NKG2C+ clonotypes were among the top 10 CD8+ clonotypes and accounted for roughly 1.0-7.5% of CD8+ T cells. Those dominant clonotypes were again the most abundant among CD3+CD56-NKG2C+ cells in several donors, at roughly 25-60.1%. Whether the expanded NKG2C-expressing T cell clones were specific for HCMV antigens remained unclear. The eight sequenced donors were randomly selected healthy volunteers, three men and five women. A commercial ELISA kit detecting HCMV-specific IgG in serum was used to determine HCMV serostatus. MIGEC was used to demultiplex reads and group the reads by UMI, and MiTCR was used to assemble and quantify clonotypes. To remove erroneous sequences, TCR cDNA sequences were retained only when supported by two or more reads. The tcR package was used for downstream repertoire analysis, and clonotypes were matched between fractions using CDR3 nucleotide sequence together with V segment. VDJmatch was used to annotate antigen specificity against VDJdb, with one amino acid substitution allowed in CDR3.

This chain joins TRBV5-6 to TRBJ2-7; 5 matching bases give a weak D call of TRBD2. Sequencing was performed on CD8+ T cells sorted from blood. This clonotype originated in a woman aged 18-29 years in good health. This receptor has the CDR3 CASSFGRGTYEQYF. The DNA reads as follows: TGTGCCAGCAGTTTCGGCCGGGGAACCTACGAGCAGTACTTC.